This T cell receptor beta chain was identified during a study of preoperative IRX-2 immunotherapy in early breast cancer. The CDR3 consists of 15 residues. V was clipped by 5 bases and J by 5 bases; unmatched bases: 6. Germline V gene lookup returns CDR1 MDHEN and CDR2 SYDVKM. Sequencing used immunoSEQ multiplex PCR; TCRdb keeps in-frame clones, though not all of them. The data hold about 98,000 clones, with roughly 89% observed a single time. As for treatment: preoperative locoregional IRX-2 cytokine immunotherapy. This phase Ib study tested locoregional IRX-2 cytokine immunotherapy given before surgery.

The sequence derives from a human donor with breast cancer. The chain uses TRBV28 and TRBJ2-5; 12 bases fit TRBD1. Sequenced material: tumor tissue, taken after IRX-2 immunotherapy. The DNA of the CDR3 is TGTGCCAGCAGTCCCGGGACAGGGGGCCAGGAGACCCAGTACTTC. Protein product: CASSPGTGGQETQYF.